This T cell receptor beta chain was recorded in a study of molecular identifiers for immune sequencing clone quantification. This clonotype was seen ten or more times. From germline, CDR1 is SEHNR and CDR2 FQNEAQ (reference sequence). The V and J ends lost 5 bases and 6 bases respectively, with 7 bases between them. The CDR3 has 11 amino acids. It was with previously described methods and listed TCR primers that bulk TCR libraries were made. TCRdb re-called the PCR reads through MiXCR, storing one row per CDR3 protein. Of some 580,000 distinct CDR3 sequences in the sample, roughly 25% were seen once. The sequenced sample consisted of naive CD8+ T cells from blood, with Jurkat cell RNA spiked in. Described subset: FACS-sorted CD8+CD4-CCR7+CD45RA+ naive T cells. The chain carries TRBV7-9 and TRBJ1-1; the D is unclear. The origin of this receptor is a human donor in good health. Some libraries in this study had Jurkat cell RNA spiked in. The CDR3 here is CASSHDPEAFF. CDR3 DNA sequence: TGTGCCAGCAGCCACGACCCTGAAGCTTTCTTT.